The next 9 T cell receptor beta chains were all read from a single sample in a study of technical replicates of blood from a handful of donors. Clones were sequenced by immunoSEQ multiplex PCR, and TCRdb holds only the in-frame ones, with some missing. The repertoire holds around 67,000 clones, with about 90% as singletons. Sequenced material: PBMCs. These TCRs come from a human donor in good health. Some clones in this sample may be carry-over from other donors' samples.

This chain joins TRBV2 and TRBJ2-3; no firm D call. The CDR3 contains 16 residues. Germline CDR1 and CDR2: SNHLY and FYNNEI. Between the trimmed V and J ends, which lost 3 bases and 0 bases, there was a span of 13 bases. The CDR3 DNA is TGTGCCAGCAGTGACTTCGACTTCGCTAGCACAGATACGCAGTATTTT. Translation gives CASSDFDFASTDTQYF.

The gene calls are TRBV7-9 and TRBJ1-1; D uncertain. The CDR3 contains 13 residues. CDR1 and CDR2 from the germline V gene are SEHNR and FQNEAQ (reference sequence). V lost 5 bases, J lost 6 bases, and 13 bases lay in between. CDR3 residues: CASSPTSSAEAFF. DNA for the CDR3: TGTGCCAGCAGCCCTACTTCAAGCGCTGAAGCTTTCTTT.

The V and J genes are TRBV9 and TRBJ2-1; D remains ambiguous. This CDR3 contains 13 residues. Germline V CDR1 and CDR2: SGDLS, YYNGEE. Trimming took off 4 bases at V and 8 bases at J, with 13 bases between the two ends. CDR3 loop: CASSFRPADEQFF. DNA of the CDR3: TGTGCCAGCAGCTTCCGACCCGCGGATGAGCAGTTCTTC.

The V and J genes are TRBV10-3 and TRBJ2-7; 9 bases line up with TRBD2. Germline V gives CDR1 ENHRY, CDR2 SYGVKD. The CDR3 is 18 amino acids. With V trimmed by 8 bases and J by 5 bases, 22 bases remained unmatched. The CDR3 sequence: CAIGGLAPLSPGRHEQYF. CDR3 in DNA: TGTGCCATCGGTGGACTAGCGCCACTTAGCCCGGGGAGACACGAGCAGTACTTC.

The CDR3 DNA follows: TGTGCCAGCAGTCATCGACGGGGCCAAGAGACCCAGTACTTC. Translating gives CASSHRRGQETQYF. The gene calls are TRBV27 and TRBJ2-5; tentative D call: TRBD2 (5 bases). V was cut by 5 bases and J by 1 base, with 11 bases left in between. The CDR3 has 14 amino acids. The germline V gene encodes CDR1 MNHEY and CDR2 SMNVEV (reference sequence).

This sequence joins TRBV4-1 and TRBJ2-7; D not certain. Germline V gene data show CDR1 as MGHRA and CDR2 as YSYEKL. Deletions cut 1 base from V and 1 base from J, with 14 bases between. The CDR3 consists of 16 residues. The CDR3 spells CASSQVPGVRSYEQYF. As DNA, the CDR3 is TGCGCCAGCAGCCAAGTCCCTGGAGTGAGGTCCTACGAGCAGTACTTC.

The chain has TRBV4-1 and TRBJ2-1, with D perhaps TRBD1 (6 bases). Trimming removed 2 bases at V and 3 bases at J, with 11 bases between. The CDR3 extends over 15 amino acids. Germline V lookup: CDR1 MGHRA, CDR2 YSYEKL. The CDR3 DNA sequence: TGCGCCAGCAGCCAAACCGTGACAGGCTACAATGAGCAGTTCTTC. This gives the protein CASSQTVTGYNEQFF.

The chain couples TRBV30 to TRBJ2-3; no definite D call. The CDR3 totals 12 residues. V was shortened by 0 bases and J by 5 bases, with 6 bases between the two germline ends. Germline assignment: CDR1 GTSNPN and CDR2 SVGIG (reference sequence). CDR3 amino acids: CAWSVGGDTQYF. Here the CDR3 DNA reads TGTGCCTGGAGTGTAGGCGGAGATACGCAGTATTTT.

V and J are TRBV2 and TRBJ2-5; TRBD2 matches at 11 bases. The CDR3 is made up of 15 amino acids. The trim removed 4 bases at V and 5 bases at J, leaving 6 bases unmatched. Germline-derived CDR1 and CDR2 are SNHLY and FYNNEI. CDR3 in amino acids: CASSVTSGSGETQYF. CDR3 DNA: TGTGCCAGCAGTGTTACTAGCGGGAGTGGGGAGACCCAGTACTTC.